These 14 T cell receptor beta chains were sequenced from one sample in a study of cytomegalovirus exposure and HLA in healthy donors. Researchers ran the PCR with 60 Vbeta and 13 Jbeta primers. Assay: immunoSEQ multiplex PCR; the TCRdb copy retains only in-frame clones and omits some. The sample has about 96,000 clones; approximately 79% are singletons. Specimen: PBMCs. Every receptor here comes from a man aged 25 to 45 in good health and CMV-seronegative.

This clone was detected a few times. The V call is TRBV19, the J call TRBJ2-7; 10 nucleotides align to TRBD1. Germline V gene data show CDR1 as LNHDA and CDR2 as SQIVND (reference sequence). This CDR3 is 14 amino acids long. The J segment lost 3 bases and the V segment lost 5 bases, leaving 4 bases of the junction unmatched. In nucleotides, the CDR3 is TGTGCCAGTAGTTCGGGACAGGGGAACTACGAGCAGTACTTC. Its translation: CASSSGQGNYEQYF.

This clone occurred once. The chain uses TRBV5-1 and TRBJ2-5; D uncertain. The DNA end lines up better with TRBJ2-7; the J call may be wrong. The CDR3 extends over 16 amino acids. Germline assignment: CDR1 SGHRS and CDR2 YFSETQ. As DNA, the CDR3 is TGCGCCAGCAGCCTTTCGAGTGAGAGGCGTACCTACGAGCAGTACTTC. Translated: CASSLSSERRTYEQYF.

Only a few counts were recorded for this clone. This chain joins TRBV5-1 and TRBJ1-2, with D tentatively TRBD1 (6 bases). CDR3 length equals 15 residues. The V end lost 4 bases, the J end lost 7 bases, and 20 bases lay between the germline ends. Germline-derived CDR1 and CDR2 are SGHRS and YFSETQ. The CDR3 region has the DNA TGCGCCAGCAGCCTAAATATGGGGGCGCAGAGTGGCTACACCTTC. It translates to CASSLNMGAQSGYTF.

V and J are TRBV5-1 and TRBJ2-5, with 7 bases that match TRBD1. This CDR3 is 14 amino acids long. The trim removed 4 bases at V and 3 bases at J, leaving 6 bases unmatched. CDR1 and CDR2 (germline): SGHRS, YFSETQ. The CDR3 DNA is TGCGCCAGCAGCCACTCGACAGGGAAAGAGACCCAGTACTTC. It translates to CASSHSTGKETQYF.

This clone appeared once. The rearrangement links TRBV30 to TRBJ1-5, with D unclear. The V and J ends lost 5 bases and 2 bases respectively, with 13 bases between them. The CDR3 totals 14 residues. Germline values: CDR1 GTSNPN, CDR2 SVGIG (reference sequence). The CDR3 nucleotides read TGTGCCTGGTCCCAAGCGGCGGGCAATCAGCCCCAGCATTTT. It encodes CAWSQAAGNQPQHF.

V is TRBV2 and J is TRBJ2-3; 8 bases align to TRBD1. Trimming cost V 10 bases and J 2 bases; bases outside gene matches: 14. Germline V CDR1 and CDR2: SNHLY, FYNNEI. The CDR3 consists of 16 residues. This chain's CDR3 is CATRQGNGRLTDTQYF. The CDR3 DNA follows: TGTGCCACCCGACAGGGGAACGGGCGGCTCACAGATACGCAGTATTTT. Together with reference TRBV2 and TRBJ2-3, the CDR3 gives the full variable domain: EPEVTQTPSHQVTQMGQEVILRCVPISNHLYFYWYRQILGQKVEFLVSFYNNEISEKSEIFDDQFSVERPDGSNFTLKIRSTKLEDSAMYFCATRQGNGRLTDTQYFGPGTRLTVL.

The chain employs TRBV2 and TRBJ1-4; TRBD1 matches 7 bases. Losses at the gene ends were 6 bases for V and 8 bases for J; bases not matched to a gene: 9. The CDR3 contains 14 residues. CDR1 is SNHLY and CDR2 is FYNNEI in the germline V gene. The CDR3 nucleotides read TGTGCCAGCAGCCCCGAGGACAGGTCGGAAAAACTGTTTTTT. Its translation: CASSPEDRSEKLFF.

The chain joins TRBV9 to TRBJ2-7; D may be TRBD1 (7 bases). Between the trimmed V and J ends, which lost 0 bases and 2 bases, there was a span of 12 bases. The CDR3 length is 15 residues. Per germline, CDR1 SGDLS and CDR2 YYNGEE. CDR3 protein: CASSVDAGGTYEQYF. In DNA, the CDR3 is TGTGCCAGCAGCGTAGATGCAGGGGGGACCTACGAGCAGTACTTC.

The chain employs TRBV9 and TRBJ2-2; 10 nucleotides agree with TRBD1. V gave up 6 bases and J gave up 0 bases; unmatched junction bases: 5. The length of the CDR3 is 16 residues. Germline lookup yields CDR1 SGDLS and CDR2 YYNGEE. CDR3 DNA: TGTGCCAGCACAGAGGGACAGGGGACGAACACCGGGGAGCTGTTTTTT. It codes for CASTEGQGTNTGELFF.

This CDR3 reads CASSQERGYEKLFF. Here the CDR3 DNA reads TGTGCCAGCAGCCAAGAACGGGGGTATGAAAAACTGTTTTTT. The J gene is TRBJ1-4, the V gene TRBV4-2; perhaps TRBD1 as D (5 bases). Germline CDR1 and CDR2: LGHNA and YNFKEQ. The V end lost 0 bases, the J end lost 6 bases, and 8 bases lay between the germline ends. This CDR3 has 14 residues.

The chain recombines TRBV7-2 with TRBJ1-5; D gene unclear. The CDR3 consists of 13 residues. Germline CDR1 reads SGHTA; CDR2 reads FQGNSA. The V end was cut by 5 bases, the J end by 6 bases, with 11 bases between. CDR3 sequence reads: CASSPGSGQPQHF. For the CDR3, the DNA is TGTGCCAGCAGCCCCGGTAGCGGTCAGCCCCAGCATTTT.

The chain combines TRBV7-8 with TRBJ2-1; D perhaps matches TRBD2 (6 bases). The CDR3 is 17 residues long. Germline CDR1 is SGHVS and CDR2 is FQNEAQ. V was trimmed by 5 bases and J by 3 bases, leaving 20 bases between them. The CDR3 DNA sequence: TGTGCCAGCAGCCGGTCTGGGCGGGGCTCTTTCTACAATGAGCAGTTCTTC. Translation: CASSRSGRGSFYNEQFF.

The rearrangement links TRBV7-2 to TRBJ1-4, with 7 bases aligning to TRBD1. Trimming took 5 bases from V and 8 from J; bases not matched to a gene: 11. CDR3 length equals 15 residues. Looked up from germline, CDR1 is SGHTA and CDR2 is FQGNSA. The CDR3 sequence: CASSTRQGPLEKLFF. The DNA for the CDR3 is TGTGCCAGCAGCACCCGACAGGGTCCACTGGAAAAACTGTTTTTT.

This sequence joins TRBV2 and TRBJ2-5; D may be TRBD1 (5 bases). Trimming removed 7 bases from V and 3 bases from J, with 12 bases in between. The CDR3 has 13 amino acids. Germline V lookup: CDR1 SNHLY, CDR2 FYNNEI. In DNA, the CDR3 is TGTGCCAGCACCCGTTACAGGAAAGAGACCCAGTACTTC. This gives the protein CASTRYRKETQYF.